This TCR beta chain stems from a study of cytomegalovirus exposure and HLA in healthy donors. As for the study in general: Researchers previously reported finding more than 100 million unique TCR beta sequences from about 200 million T cells.

V dropped 6 bases and J dropped 1; count of bases not matched to a gene: 8. Looked up from germline, CDR1 is MNHNS and CDR2 is SASEGT. The CDR3 contains 15 residues. Worth noting for this clone: The antigen remains undetermined.

Samples came from healthy bone marrow donors. A multiplex PCR was run with 60 Vbeta primers and 13 Jbeta primers. Data came from immunoSEQ multiplex PCR; TCRdb stores just in-frame clones and leaves some out. Altogether about 63,000 clones are present, about 75% being singletons, with the ten largest covering approximately 22%. Study-wide results and caveats: Common viral pathogens (according to a later analysis) appeared linked to several of the most significant clusters. Researchers catalogued some 160 TCR beta chains as cytomegalovirus-associated.

This chain uses TRBV6-1 with TRBJ2-7, with 8 nucleotides matching TRBD1. This TCR was sampled from a woman aged 40 to 50 in good health and CMV-seropositive. Material: PBMCs. The CDR3 region has the DNA TGTGCCAGCAGCCCTAGACAGGGGCTTTCCTACGAGCAGTACTTC. This codes for CASSPRQGLSYEQYF.